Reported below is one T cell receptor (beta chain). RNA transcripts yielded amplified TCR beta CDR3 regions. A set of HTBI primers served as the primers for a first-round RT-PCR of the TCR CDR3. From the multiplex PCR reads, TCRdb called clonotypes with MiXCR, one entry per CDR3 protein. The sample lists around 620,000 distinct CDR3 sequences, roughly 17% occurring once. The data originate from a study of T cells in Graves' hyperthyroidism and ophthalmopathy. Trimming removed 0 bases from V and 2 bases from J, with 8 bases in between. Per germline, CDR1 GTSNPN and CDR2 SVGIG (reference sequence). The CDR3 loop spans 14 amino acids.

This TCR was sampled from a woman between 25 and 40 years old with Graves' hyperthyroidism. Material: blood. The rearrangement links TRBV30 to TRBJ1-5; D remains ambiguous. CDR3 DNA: TGTGCCTGGAGTGTCGGACGAGGCAATCAGCCCCAGCATTTT. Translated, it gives CAWSVGRGNQPQHF.